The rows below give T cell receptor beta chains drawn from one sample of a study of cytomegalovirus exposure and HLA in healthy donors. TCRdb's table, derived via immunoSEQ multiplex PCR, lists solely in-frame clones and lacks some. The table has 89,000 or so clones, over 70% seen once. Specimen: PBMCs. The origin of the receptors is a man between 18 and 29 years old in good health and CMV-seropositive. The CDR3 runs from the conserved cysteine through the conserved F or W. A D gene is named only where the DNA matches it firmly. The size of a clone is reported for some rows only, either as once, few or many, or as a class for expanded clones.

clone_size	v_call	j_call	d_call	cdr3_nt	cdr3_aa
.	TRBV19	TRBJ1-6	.	TGTGCCAGTAGTATTACCGGGGATTCACCCCTCCACTTT	CASSITGDSPLHF
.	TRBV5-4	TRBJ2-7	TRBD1	TGTGCCAGCAGCGGGACAGGGCGGTACGAGCAGTACTTC	CASSGTGRYEQYF
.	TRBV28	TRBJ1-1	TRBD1	TGTGCCAGCAGTATGTCTCGGACAGGCCGCACTGAAGCTTTCTTT	CASSMSRTGRTEAFF
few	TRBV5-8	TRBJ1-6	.	TGTGCCAGCAGCTTGGTCGACACCTATTCACCCCTCCACTTT	CASSLVDTYSPLHF
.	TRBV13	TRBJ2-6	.	TGTGCCAGCAGCCCATGGAGGAGGATTAGCTCTGGGGCCAACGTCCTGACTTTC	CASSPWRRISSGANVLTF
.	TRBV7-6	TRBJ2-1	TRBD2	TGTGCCAGCAGCTTACGTAGCGGGGCCTACAATGAGCAGTTCTTC	CASSLRSGAYNEQFF
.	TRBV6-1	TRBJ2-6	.	TGTGCCAGCAGTGAATTGTACTCTGGGGCCAACGTCCTGACTTTC	CASSELYSGANVLTF
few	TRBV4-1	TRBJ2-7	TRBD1	TGCGCCACAGCTCCTGGAAACCGAGACAGGGACGTCGAGCAGTACTTC	CATAPGNRDRDVEQYF
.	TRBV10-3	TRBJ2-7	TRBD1	TGTGCCATCAGCCCGGGACAGCTAACCTACGAGCAGTACTTC	CAISPGQLTYEQYF
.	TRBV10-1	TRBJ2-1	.	TGCGCCAGCAGTGAAGGGGGGGCCTACAATGAGCAGTTCTTC	CASSEGGAYNEQFF
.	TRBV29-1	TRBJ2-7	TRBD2	TGCAGCGTTGGGACTAGCGGGGGGAAAGACGAGCAGTACTTC	CSVGTSGGKDEQYF
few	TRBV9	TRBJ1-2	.	TGTGCCAGCAGTTTAGATAACTATGGCTACACCTTC	CASSLDNYGYTF
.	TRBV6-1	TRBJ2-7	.	TGTGCCAGCAGCCGGGAGATTTTATACGAGCAGTACTTC	CASSREILYEQYF
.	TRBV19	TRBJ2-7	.	TGTGCCAGTAGTATGGCCGCCTACAGGTACGAGCAGTACTTC	CASSMAAYRYEQYF
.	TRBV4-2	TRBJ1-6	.	TGTGCCAGCAGCCAAGAGGGCGAATCCTATAATTCACCCCTCCACTTT	CASSQEGESYNSPLHF
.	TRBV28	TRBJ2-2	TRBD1	TGTGCCAGCAGCTCCCCCGGGACAGCGACCGGGGAGCTGTTTTTT	CASSSPGTATGELFF
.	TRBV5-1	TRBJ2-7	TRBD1	TGCGCCAGCAGCCCCCCGGGACAGGACCGCTACGAGCAGTACTTC	CASSPPGQDRYEQYF
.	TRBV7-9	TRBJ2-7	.	TGTGCCAGCAGCAACCCGACAGGCCGCTACGAGCAGTACTTC	CASSNPTGRYEQYF
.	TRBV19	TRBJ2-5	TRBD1	TGTGCCAGTAGTAGAGGGACAGGGACCCAGTACTTC	CASSRGTGTQYF
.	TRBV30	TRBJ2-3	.	TGTGCCTGGAGGACCGGGAGCACAGATACGCAGTATTTT	CAWRTGSTDTQYF
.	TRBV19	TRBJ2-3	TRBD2	TGTGCCAGTGATCTAGCGGGGGGGAGCACAGATACGCAGTATTTT	CASDLAGGSTDTQYF
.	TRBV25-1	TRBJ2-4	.	TGTGCCAGCAGTGGCCAACTAGCCAAAAACATTCAGTACTTC	CASSGQLAKNIQYF
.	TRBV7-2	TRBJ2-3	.	TGTGCCAGCAGCTTGGCTATCAGGGATACGCAGTATTTT	CASSLAIRDTQYF
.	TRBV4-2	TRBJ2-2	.	TGTGCCAGCAGCCAAGAAGTAGCGGCCTCGAACACCGGGGAGCTGTTTTTT	CASSQEVAASNTGELFF
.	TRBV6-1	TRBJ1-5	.	TGTGCCAGCAGTGAGAGGGCGGGTAATCAGCCCCAGCATTTT	CASSERAGNQPQHF
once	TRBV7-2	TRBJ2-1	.	TGTGCCAGCAGCCCGGGGGGCCGGTCCTACAATGAGCAGTTCTTC	CASSPGGRSYNEQFF
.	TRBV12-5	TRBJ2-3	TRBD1	TGTGCTAGTGGGACGGGACAGGTTCTGGATACGCAGTATTTT	CASGTGQVLDTQYF
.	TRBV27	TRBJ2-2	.	TGTGCCAGCAGCCTTTCCCGAAGGGGCCCAGGGGGGGAGCTGTTTTTT	CASSLSRRGPGGELFF
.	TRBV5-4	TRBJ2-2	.	TGTGCCAGCAGAAAGGACAGGAACACCGGGGAGCTGTTTTTT	CASRKDRNTGELFF
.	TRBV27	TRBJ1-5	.	TGTGCCAGCAGTTTGAAGGGCTGGGAGTGGCAGCCCCAGCATTTT	CASSLKGWEWQPQHF
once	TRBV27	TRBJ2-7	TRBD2	TGTGCCAGCAGTTTGACTAGCGGGGGGGCCCCCTACGAGCAGTACTTC	CASSLTSGGAPYEQYF
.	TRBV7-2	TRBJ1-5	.	TGTGCCAGCAGCCCCAGGGGAATGATGGATCAGCCCCAGCATTTT	CASSPRGMMDQPQHF
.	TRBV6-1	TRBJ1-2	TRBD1	TGTGCCAGCAGTAGAACAGGGGATGGCTACACCTTC	CASSRTGDGYTF
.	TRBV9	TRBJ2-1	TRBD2	TGTGCCAGCAGCGCACTAGCGGGGACCTACAATGAGCAGTTCTTC	CASSALAGTYNEQFF
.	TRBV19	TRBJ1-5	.	TGTGCCAGTAGCCCCATAGGCAGGTTAAATCAGCCCCAGCATTTT	CASSPIGRLNQPQHF
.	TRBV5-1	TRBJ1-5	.	TGCGCCAGCAGCTTGGAAGGGGGAGGGCAGCCCCAGCATTTT	CASSLEGGGQPQHF